These 12 T cell receptor beta chains were all obtained from the same sample, sequenced in a study of T cell responses to AZD1222 COVID-19 vaccine. Only in-frame clones appear in the TCRdb table, and some are missing; sequencing was by immunoSEQ multiplex PCR. The repertoire holds some 110,000 clones, with roughly nine tenths as singletons. The source material was peripheral blood, sampled on day 0 of AZD1222 vaccination. Source of these receptors: an adult in good health.

The rearrangement uses TRBV11-2 and TRBJ2-3; the D is unclear. The CDR3 is 16 amino acids. V gave up 0 bases and J gave up 0 bases, with 10 bases separating them. Germline-derived CDR1 and CDR2 are SGHAT and FQNNGV. Here the CDR3 reads CASSLEWLGSTDTQYF. CDR3 DNA sequence: TGTGCCAGCAGCTTAGAGTGGCTAGGAAGCACAGATACGCAGTATTTT.

The chain couples TRBV13 to TRBJ2-2; D not certain. Germline lookup yields CDR1 PRHDT and CDR2 FYEKMQ (reference sequence). Between the trimmed V and J ends, which lost 2 bases and 5 bases, there was a span of 9 bases. The CDR3 is 14 amino acids. Written as DNA, the CDR3 is TGTGCCAGCAGCTTATTAAGTCTGACCGGGGAGCTGTTTTTT. Protein product: CASSLLSLTGELFF.

This chain connects TRBV21-1 to TRBJ1-3. TRBV21-1 counts as a pseudogene. The CDR3 spans 14 residues. Here the CDR3 DNA reads TGTGCCAGCAGCAAGGTCCATTCTGGAAACACCATATATTTT. This translates into CASSKVHSGNTIYF.

This chain joins TRBV2 and TRBJ1-5; TRBD1 might be the D (5 bases). This CDR3 contains 13 residues. Trimming stripped 1 base from V and 6 bases from J, with 7 bases between. Germline values: CDR1 SNHLY, CDR2 FYNNEI. For the CDR3, the DNA is TGTGCCAGCAGTGAAGAGAGGGGTCAGCCCCAGCATTTT. Protein: CASSEERGQPQHF.

Only one count was recorded for this clone. The chain employs TRBV7-8 and TRBJ1-5, with unresolved D. V lost 3 bases, J lost 7 bases, and 10 bases lay in between. Germline V gene sequence: CDR1 SGHVS, CDR2 FQNEAQ. This CDR3 is 13 amino acids long. The CDR3 protein is CASSLQVVQPQHF. The CDR3 nucleotides are TGTGCCAGCAGCTTGCAGGTGGTCCAGCCCCAGCATTTT.

This clone appeared a few times. The chain employs TRBV12-3 or TRBV12-4 and TRBJ1-1; unclear D gene. Trimming shortened V by 6 bases and J by 4 bases, and 12 bases separated the two germline ends. CDR3 length: 13 residues. CDR3 sequence: CASSPNPFTEAFF. DNA for the CDR3: TGTGCCAGCAGCCCAAACCCATTCACTGAAGCTTTCTTT.

The chain links TRBV27 to TRBJ1-1; the match to TRBD1 covers 7 bases. Trimming at V came to 7 bases and at J to 5 bases, leaving 10 bases not matched to a gene. Germline V gene sequence: CDR1 MNHEY, CDR2 SMNVEV (reference sequence). CDR3 length equals 14 residues. CDR3 bases: TGTGCCAGCACCCCAGAGGCAGGGGGGACTGAAGCTTTCTTT. Protein sequence: CASTPEAGGTEAFF.

This chain links TRBV7-9 with TRBJ1-6; D unresolved. The V end lost 1 base, the J end lost 9 bases, and 7 bases lay between the germline ends. CDR3 length equals 13 residues. In germline, CDR1 is SEHNR, CDR2 FQNEAQ (reference sequence). CDR3 nucleotide sequence: TGTGCCAGCAGCTTAGAGGGCGGTTCACCCCTCCACTTT. This codes for CASSLEGGSPLHF.

This chain links TRBV9 with TRBJ2-3, with a possible D match to TRBD2 (6 bases). The CDR3 is 15 residues long. The ends were cut back, 0 bases at V and 3 bases at J, with 11 bases in the middle. Germline CDR1 is SGDLS and CDR2 is YYNGEE. The CDR3 DNA reads as TGTGCCAGCAGCGTAGGAGCGGGCGCAACAGATACGCAGTATTTT. Amino acids: CASSVGAGATDTQYF. The whole variable domain, remainder taken from reference TRBV9 and TRBJ2-3, is DSGVTQTPKHLITATGQRVTLRCSPRSGDLSVYWYQQSLDQGLQFLIQYYNGEERAKGNILERFSAQQFPDLHSELNLSSLELGDSALYFCASSVGAGATDTQYFGPGTRLTVL.

The rearrangement joins TRBV15 to TRBJ2-1, with 12 bases matching TRBD2. Germline values: CDR1 LNHNV, CDR2 YYDKDF (reference sequence). This CDR3 contains 14 residues. The V and J ends lost 4 bases and 6 bases, in that order; junction bases with no gene match: 1. As DNA, the CDR3 is TGTGCCACCAGCACTAGCGGGAGGGCCAATGAGCAGTTCTTC. Protein product: CATSTSGRANEQFF.

The chain joins TRBV28 to TRBJ2-7, with D tentatively TRBD1 (6 bases). V lost 5 bases and J 0 bases, leaving 17 bases between the germline ends. The CDR3 sequence is 16 residues long. CDR1 and CDR2 from the germline V gene are MDHEN and SYDVKM. CDR3 DNA sequence: TGTGCCAGCAGTCCCACAGGGTTACCCAGCTCCTACGAGCAGTACTTC. This sequence encodes CASSPTGLPSSYEQYF.

This chain uses TRBV5-4 with TRBJ2-1; D remains unclear. Deletions cut 4 bases from V and 4 bases from J, with 15 bases between. CDR1 and CDR2 (germline): SGHNT, YYREEE (reference sequence). CDR3 size: 15 residues. CDR3 bases: TGTGCCAGCAGCCCCACCTTGGACGGGTACAATGAGCAGTTCTTC. Its protein product is CASSPTLDGYNEQFF. Full variable domain (remainder filled in from reference TRBV5-4 and TRBJ2-1): ETGVTQSPTHLIKTRGQQVTLRCSSQSGHNTVSWYQQALGQGPQFIFQYYREEENGRGNFPPRFSGLQFPNYSSELNVNALELDDSALYLCASSPTLDGYNEQFFGPGTRLTVL.